The 28 T cell receptor beta chains in this list originate from one sample, sequenced in a study of blood T cell repertoires in COVID-19. Repertoires were generated with immunoSEQ multiplex PCR, while TCRdb's copy carries only in-frame clones and drops some. The table has 49,000 or so clones, around 86% seen once. Sequenced input: peripheral blood. The receptors were sampled from a man aged 45-60 years with active COVID-19.

The chain joins TRBV25-1 to TRBJ2-2; 12 bases match TRBD1. CDR3 length equals 18 residues. CDR1 and CDR2 (germline): MGHDK, SYGVNS. V was clipped by 8 bases and J by 4 bases; unmatched bases: 14. CDR3 amino acids: CASSYPGTGGSSTGELFF. The DNA for the CDR3 is TGTGCCAGCTCGTACCCCGGGACAGGGGGCTCGAGCACCGGGGAGCTGTTTTTT.

The rearrangement joins TRBV5-1 to TRBJ2-1, with 11 bases matching TRBD2. V shed 0 bases, J shed 4 bases, and the junction held 3 bases outside the gene matches. The CDR3 runs to 16 residues. Germline V gene data show CDR1 as SGHRS and CDR2 as YFSETQ. The CDR3 DNA sequence: TGCGCCAGCAGCTTGGATGGGACTAGCGGATACAATGAGCAGTTCTTC. Its translation: CASSLDGTSGYNEQFF.

The chain joins TRBV4-1 to TRBJ2-7, with 9 bases identical to TRBD1. The junction had 4 bases not matched to a gene; V was cut back by 8 bases and J by 2 bases. The V gene's germline CDR1 is MGHRA and CDR2 YSYEKL. This CDR3 region has 13 residues. CDR3 sequence reads: CASAGQGTYEQYF. The CDR3, as DNA: TGCGCCAGCGCGGGACAGGGTACCTACGAGCAGTACTTC.

V gene TRBV7-9 combines with J gene TRBJ2-7; 7 bases are shared with TRBD1. The CDR3 has 14 amino acids. Germline V gene data show CDR1 as SEHNR and CDR2 as FQNEAQ (reference sequence). With 2 bases clipped from V and 2 bases from J, the junction kept 3 bases outside the gene matches. CDR3 protein: CASSLRQGAYEQYF. The DNA for the CDR3 is TGTGCCAGCAGCTTAAGACAGGGAGCCTACGAGCAGTACTTC.

J is TRBJ2-3 and V is TRBV19; 12 bases fit TRBD2. CDR3 length: 18 amino acids. J gave up 4 bases and V 5 bases, and 13 bases lay outside the gene matches. Germline-derived CDR1 and CDR2 are LNHDA and SQIVND (reference sequence). Here the CDR3 DNA reads TGTGCCAGTAGTCGGAGGGCTAGCGGGGGGGCGTCGGCAGATACGCAGTATTTT. Protein product: CASSRRASGGASADTQYF.

The chain combines TRBV19 with TRBJ2-5; 7 nucleotides line up with TRBD1. V lost 4 bases and J lost 1; bases outside the gene matches: 6. Germline assignment: CDR1 LNHDA and CDR2 SQIVND (reference sequence). The CDR3 runs to 15 residues. CDR3 residues: CASSKGQQTQETQYF. Written as DNA, the CDR3 is TGTGCCAGTAGTAAGGGACAGCAAACCCAAGAGACCCAGTACTTC.

Details on this clone: Other DNA sequences from this sample encode an identical CDR3 as well. DNA of the CDR3: TGTGCCAGCAGCGTAGCGGGAGGGCAAGAGACCCAGTACTTC. Its translation is CASSVAGGQETQYF. The rearrangement joins TRBV9 to TRBJ2-5; 8 nucleotides align to TRBD2. Looked up from germline, CDR1 is SGDLS and CDR2 is YYNGEE. There are 14 residues in the CDR3. The V segment lost 0 bases and the J segment 2 bases; nucleotides outside the gene matches: 0.

The genes are TRBV6-2 or TRBV6-3 and TRBJ1-4; 8 bases agree with TRBD1. Trimming cost V 0 bases and J 7 bases; bases outside gene matches: 16. This CDR3 is built from 19 residues. Germline V CDR1 and CDR2: MNHEY, SVGEGT. CDR3 protein: CASSYSTVWDRPEFEKLFF. The CDR3 DNA follows: TGTGCCAGCAGTTACTCGACGGTTTGGGACAGGCCGGAGTTTGAAAAACTGTTTTTT.

This chain connects TRBV14 to TRBJ1-1; D is undetermined. This CDR3 is built from 16 residues. The germline V and J ends were trimmed by 0 bases and 0 bases, with 11 bases remaining between them. Germline V gene lookup returns CDR1 SGHDN and CDR2 FVKESK. In nucleotides, the CDR3 is TGTGCCAGCAGCCAAGATCTTGGGCCGGTGAACACTGAAGCTTTCTTT. Translating gives CASSQDLGPVNTEAFF.

This chain links TRBV28 with TRBJ1-2; D is ambiguous. Trimming cost V 1 base and J 3 bases, with 6 bases left between them. The CDR3 is 13 amino acids. Germline V CDR1 and CDR2: MDHEN, SYDVKM. CDR3 loop: CASSLYEDYGYTF. CDR3 sequence (DNA): TGTGCCAGCAGTTTATATGAGGACTATGGCTACACCTTC.

This clone was counted between two and nine times. The rearrangement uses TRBV7-9 and TRBJ1-5; the D gene is possibly TRBD1 (6 bases). CDR3 length: 15 residues. Germline V CDR1 and CDR2: SEHNR, FQNEAQ (reference sequence). V was trimmed by 5 bases and J by 3 bases, leaving 14 bases between them. CDR3 coding DNA: TGTGCCAGCAGCACAGGGTTGGGGTACAATCAGCCCCAGCATTTT. This gives the protein CASSTGLGYNQPQHF.

CDR3 in amino acids: CASSETGSGNTIYF. CDR3 coding DNA: TGCGCCAGCAGCGAGACAGGCTCTGGAAACACCATATATTTT. This chain uses TRBV5-1 with TRBJ1-3, with D tentatively TRBD1 (6 bases). Germline CDR1 is SGHRS and CDR2 is YFSETQ. CDR3 length: 14 amino acids. The V and J ends lost 4 bases and 0 bases respectively, with 8 bases between them.

This clone came up a few times. The rearrangement joins TRBV19 to TRBJ1-2; 8 nucleotides agree with TRBD1. Germline V gene data show CDR1 as LNHDA and CDR2 as SQIVND (reference sequence). V lost 7 bases to trimming and J lost 7 bases; unmatched junction nucleotides: 8. This CDR3 spans 13 amino acids. The CDR3 sequence is CASNGQGHFGYTF. For the CDR3, the DNA is TGTGCCAGTAACGGACAGGGTCATTTTGGCTACACCTTC. Full variable domain (outside the CDR3, taken from reference TRBV19 and TRBJ1-2): DGGITQSPKYLFRKEGQNVTLSCEQNLNHDAMYWYRQDPGQGLRLIYYSQIVNDFQKGDIAEGYSVSREKKESFPLTVTSAQKNPTAFYLCASNGQGHFGYTFGSGTRLTVV.

The V call is TRBV20-1, the J call TRBJ1-2; D unresolved. The CDR3 has 12 amino acids. Germline CDR1 DFQATT, CDR2 SNEGSKA (reference sequence). With 3 bases removed from V and 8 bases from J, the gap between germline ends came to 13 bases. CDR3: CSASSNSGGYTF. CDR3 nucleotide sequence: TGCAGTGCTAGTAGTAACTCGGGGGGCTACACCTTC.

The V call is TRBV7-9, the J call TRBJ2-5, with 11 bases that match TRBD2. Germline CDR1 reads SEHNR; CDR2 reads FQNEAQ (reference sequence). V gave up 4 bases and J gave up 14 bases; unmatched junction bases: 15. The length of the CDR3 is 15 residues. The CDR3 nucleotides read TGTGCCAGCAGCTCCGCCGGGACTAGCGGAGGAGCAGGATACTTC. Its translation: CASSSAGTSGGAGYF.

This chain links TRBV7-9 with TRBJ2-7, with a tentative D call TRBD1 (5 bases). The CDR3 runs 14 residues. Germline CDR1 reads SEHNR; CDR2 reads FQNEAQ (reference sequence). V lost 5 bases, J lost 7 bases, and 18 bases lay in between. CDR3 amino acids: CASSGAVSYEEQYF. CDR3 nucleotide sequence: TGTGCCAGCAGCGGGGCCGTCTCCTACGAGGAGCAGTACTTC.

This clone was picked up a small number of times. The chain has TRBV2 and TRBJ1-6, with D possibly being TRBD1 (6 bases). Germline CDR1 reads SNHLY; CDR2 reads FYNNEI. V shed 3 bases and J shed 8 bases, with 14 bases lying between them. The CDR3 totals 15 residues. The CDR3 protein is CASSEIGGGDSPLHF. CDR3 sequence (DNA): TGTGCCAGCAGTGAGATTGGGGGCGGTGATTCACCCCTCCACTTT. The complete variable domain, with remaining parts taken from reference TRBV2 and TRBJ1-6, reads EPEVTQTPSHQVTQMGQEVILRCVPISNHLYFYWYRQILGQKVEFLVSFYNNEISEKSEIFDDQFSVERPDGSNFTLKIRSTKLEDSAMYFCASSEIGGGDSPLHFGNGTRLTVT.

This chain joins TRBV7-2 and TRBJ1-4; no firm D call. Per germline, CDR1 SGHTA and CDR2 FQGNSA. V was cut by 5 bases and J by 8 bases, with 15 bases left in between. CDR3 size: 14 residues. This chain's CDR3 is CASSPRSVSEKLFF. CDR3 nucleotide sequence: TGTGCCAGCAGCCCGAGATCCGTATCCGAAAAACTGTTTTTT.

The V call is TRBV5-4, the J call TRBJ1-2; 8 bases match TRBD1. Germline trimming cut 1 base from V and 7 bases from J; bases unmatched to any gene: 3. This CDR3 has 13 amino acids. CDR1 is SGHNT, CDR2 YYREEE, per germline (reference sequence). The CDR3 loop reads CASSLRTGSGYTF. The DNA for the CDR3 is TGTGCCAGCAGCTTGCGGACAGGGTCTGGCTACACCTTC.

The chain has TRBV5-8 and TRBJ2-5; 7 nucleotides line up with TRBD1. The V segment lost 7 bases and the J segment 5 bases; nucleotides outside the gene matches: 8. Germline-derived CDR1 and CDR2 are SGHTS and YDEGEE. This CDR3 has 13 residues. CDR3: CASSDRTIETQYF. CDR3 nucleotides: TGTGCCAGCTCGGACAGGACGATTGAGACCCAGTACTTC.

The chain recombines TRBV11-2 with TRBJ1-4; D gene uncertain. V lost 5 bases and J lost 4, with 11 bases in between. The V gene's germline CDR1 is SGHAT and CDR2 FQNNGV. The CDR3 loop spans 14 amino acids. CDR3 residues: CASSRRQDNEKLFF. CDR3 sequence (DNA): TGTGCCAGCAGCCGACGACAAGATAATGAAAAACTGTTTTTT.

The V and J genes are TRBV3-1 (or the pseudogene TRBV3-2) and TRBJ1-3, with D hard to call. Germline loops: CDR1 LGHDT, CDR2 YNNKEL (reference sequence). Trimming cost V 1 base and J 4 bases, with 17 bases left between them. The CDR3 is 17 amino acids. The CDR3 spells CASSQGPLGGLGNTIYF. The CDR3 DNA reads as TGTGCCAGCAGCCAAGGCCCGCTCGGAGGTCTCGGAAACACCATATATTTT.

The chain couples TRBV7-2 to TRBJ2-7; 9 nucleotides match TRBD2. After removal of 4 bases from V and 10 bases from J, the junction contained 14 bases not matched to a gene. The germline V gene has CDR1 SGHTA and CDR2 FQGNSA. The CDR3 spans 15 residues. CDR3 residues: CASSSMGRGGLKQYF. CDR3 in DNA: TGTGCCAGCAGCTCCATGGGGCGGGGGGGATTGAAACAGTACTTC.

CDR3 residues: CASSQYRFNEQFF. Written as DNA, the CDR3 is TGTGCCAGCAGCCAGTACAGGTTCAATGAGCAGTTCTTC. The J gene is TRBJ2-1, the V gene TRBV3-1 (or the pseudogene TRBV3-2); D possibly corresponds to TRBD1 (5 bases). The germline gives CDR1 LGHDT, CDR2 YNNKEL (reference sequence). Trimming took off 3 bases at V and 6 bases at J, with 9 bases between the two ends. The CDR3 is made up of 13 amino acids.

This clone was detected only a few times. The chain joins TRBV11-2 to TRBJ1-5, with D perhaps TRBD1 (6 bases). The V end lost 5 bases, the J end lost 5 bases, and 16 bases lay between the germline ends. CDR1 SGHAT and CDR2 FQNNGV come from the germline V gene. There are 15 residues in the CDR3. DNA for the CDR3: TGTGCCAGCAGCCGGGCGGCAGGGGAACATCAGCCCCAGCATTTT. This sequence encodes CASSRAAGEHQPQHF.

V is TRBV4-1 and J is TRBJ1-3; D is unresolved. Trimming left V 0 bases short and J 3 bases short, with 9 bases between. CDR3 length: 15 amino acids. The germline V gene has CDR1 MGHRA and CDR2 YSYEKL. CDR3 coding DNA: TGCGCCAGCAGCCAAGATCGGGTTTATGGAAACACCATATATTTT. Amino acids: CASSQDRVYGNTIYF.

CDR3 bases: TGTGCCAGCAGCTCCCCACAGGGTGGGGACACTGAAGCTTTCTTT. This gives the protein CASSSPQGGDTEAFF. This chain uses TRBV5-5 with TRBJ1-1, with D possibly matching TRBD1 (6 bases). This CDR3 has 15 amino acids. The germline CDR1 and CDR2 sequences are SGHKS and YYEKEE (reference sequence). V gave up 3 bases and J gave up 3 bases, with 15 bases separating them.

The V and J genes are TRBV5-4 and TRBJ2-3; TRBD2 is a possible D gene (6 bases). V was shortened by 4 bases and J by 6 bases, with 18 bases between the two germline ends. Looked up from germline, CDR1 is SGHNT and CDR2 is YYREEE (reference sequence). This CDR3 contains 15 residues. CDR3 DNA sequence: TGTGCCAGCAGCCGCCGGGACTTAAATGTGGATACGCAGTATTTT. Amino acid sequence: CASSRRDLNVDTQYF.